The T cell receptor (beta chain) under discussion was sequenced for a study of OX40 agonist ivuxolimab in advanced cancers. Study results and caveats: Among patients with partial responses at 0.1-3.0 mg/kg, clonal expansion was among the lowest.

The V gene's germline CDR1 is SGHNT and CDR2 YENEEA. This CDR3 has 13 amino acids. Unmatched junction bases numbered 2, after V lost 6 bases and J lost 5 bases. On this clone: Its antigen is as yet unknown.

The table came from immunoSEQ multiplex PCR; TCRdb's copy has only in-frame clones and leaves some out. The sample shows 40,000 to 50,000 clones, over 75% of them seen only once. The sample was CD4+ or CD8+ T cells sorted from blood, taken in a trial of the OX40 agonist ivuxolimab. The chain recombines TRBV11-3 with TRBJ2-2; 8 nucleotides align to TRBD1. The TCR originated in an adult with an advanced solid tumor such as melanoma, head and neck, liver or kidney cancer. In nucleotides, the CDR3 is TGTGCCAGCAGGGACAGGGTGACCGGGGAGCTGTTTTTT. Amino acid sequence: CASRDRVTGELFF. Supplemented by reference TRBV11-3 and TRBJ2-2, the full variable domain reads EAGVVQSPRYKIIEKKQPVAFWCNPISGHNTLYWYLQNLGQGPELLIRYENEEAVDDSQLPKDRFSAERLKGVDSTLKIQPAELGDSAVYLCASRDRVTGELFFGEGSRLTVL.